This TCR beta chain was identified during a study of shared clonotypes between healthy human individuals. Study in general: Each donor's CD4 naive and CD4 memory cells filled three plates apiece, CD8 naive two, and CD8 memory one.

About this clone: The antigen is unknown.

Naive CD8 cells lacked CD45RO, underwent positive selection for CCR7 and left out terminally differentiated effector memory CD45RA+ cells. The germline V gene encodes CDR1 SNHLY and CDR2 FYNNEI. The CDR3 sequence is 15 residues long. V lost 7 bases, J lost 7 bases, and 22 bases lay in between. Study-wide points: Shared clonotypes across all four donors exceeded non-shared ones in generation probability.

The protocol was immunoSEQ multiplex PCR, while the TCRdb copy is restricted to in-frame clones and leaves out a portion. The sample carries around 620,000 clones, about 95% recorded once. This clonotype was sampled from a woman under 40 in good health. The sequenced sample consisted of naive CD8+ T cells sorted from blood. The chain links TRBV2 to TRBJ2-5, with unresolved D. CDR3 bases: TGTGCCAGCAAGGCGGAAACTACGATTTTTGGGACCCAGTACTTC. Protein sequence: CASKAETTIFGTQYF. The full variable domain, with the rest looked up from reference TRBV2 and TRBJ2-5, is EPEVTQTPSHQVTQMGQEVILRCVPISNHLYFYWYRQILGQKVEFLVSFYNNEISEKSEIFDDQFSVERPDGSNFTLKIRSTKLEDSAMYFCASKAETTIFGTQYFGPGTRLLVL.